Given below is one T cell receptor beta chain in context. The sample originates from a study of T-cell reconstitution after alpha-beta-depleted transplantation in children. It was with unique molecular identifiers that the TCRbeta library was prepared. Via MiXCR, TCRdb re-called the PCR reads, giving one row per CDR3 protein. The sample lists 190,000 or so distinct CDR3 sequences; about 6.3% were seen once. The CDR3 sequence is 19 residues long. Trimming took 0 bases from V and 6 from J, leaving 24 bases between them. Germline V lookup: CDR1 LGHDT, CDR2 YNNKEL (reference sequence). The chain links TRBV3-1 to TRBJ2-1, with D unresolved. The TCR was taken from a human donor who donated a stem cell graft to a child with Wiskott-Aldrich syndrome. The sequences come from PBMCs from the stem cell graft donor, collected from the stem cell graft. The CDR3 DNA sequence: TGTGCCAGCAGCCAAGATTCGAACAAATTCCTCTGGGCTACCAATGAGCAGTTCTTC. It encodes CASSQDSNKFLWATNEQFF.